This T cell receptor beta chain is drawn from a study of siplizumab effects on memory and regulatory T cells. Study-level points and caveats: Siplizumab gave mappable alloreactive CD4+ clones an average Treg-derived fraction of approximately 69%, against 25% to 30% in controls. Siplizumab, the agent tested, significantly reduced alloreactive sequences traceable to unstimulated CD4+ memory cells. A major contribution to the alloresponse seemed to be made by naive T cells, which seemed more diverse than memory cells.

For every sample, some 10^5 TCR templates were assayed. Profiled with immunoSEQ multiplex PCR; TCRdb holds only in-frame clones, not every one. The data show about 120,000 clones, 80% to 95% seen once. Per the germline V gene, CDR1 is ENHRY and CDR2 is SYGVKD. V gave up 8 bases and J gave up 6 bases, with 10 bases separating them. CDR3 size: 11 residues. This clone was recorded a few times. Its antigen remains unknown. The rearrangement uses TRBV10-3 and TRBJ1-2; D ambiguous. This sequence originates from a human donor in good health. Sequenced: CD4+ T cells sorted from blood. CDR3: CAIGLVDGYTF. CDR3 DNA: TGTGCCATCGGACTTGTTGATGGCTACACCTTC.